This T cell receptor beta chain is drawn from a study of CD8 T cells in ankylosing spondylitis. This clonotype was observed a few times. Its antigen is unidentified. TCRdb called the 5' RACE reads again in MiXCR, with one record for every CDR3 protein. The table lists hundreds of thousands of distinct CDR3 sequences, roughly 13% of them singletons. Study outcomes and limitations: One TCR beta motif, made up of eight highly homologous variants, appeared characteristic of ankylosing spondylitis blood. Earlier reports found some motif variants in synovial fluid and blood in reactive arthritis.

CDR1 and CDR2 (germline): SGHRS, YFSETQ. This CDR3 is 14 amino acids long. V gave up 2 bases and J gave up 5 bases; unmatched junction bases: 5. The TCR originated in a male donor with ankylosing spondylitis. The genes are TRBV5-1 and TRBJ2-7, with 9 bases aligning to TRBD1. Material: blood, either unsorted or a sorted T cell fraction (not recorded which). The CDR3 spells CASSFSDRGNEQYF. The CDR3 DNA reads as TGCGCCAGCAGCTTCTCGGACAGGGGCAACGAGCAGTACTTC.